What follows are 11 T cell receptor delta chains derived from one specimen sequenced in a study of Vδ1+ human thymocytes. Sequences come from RNA converted to cDNA by reverse transcription. The CDR3 regions were amplified by multiplex PCR from V-gene primers to a constant-region primer. TCRdb reanalysed the multiplex PCR reads with CATT. The sample lists tens of thousands of delta-chain clones, more than 13% occurring once. These TCRs' antigens remain unknown. General observations from the study: In the thymus, TRG and TRD repertoires looked highly polyclonal with Gaussian CDR3 lengths.

The material sequenced was Vdelta1+ gamma-delta thymocytes from the thymus. Subset defined: FACS-sorted CD3+ TCRalphabeta- TCRVdelta1+ TCRVdelta2- thymocytes. All receptors come from a girl under three years old who had congenital heart surgery.

This clone qualifies as medium-sized. The chain couples TRDV2 to TRDJ1, with 13 bases that match TRDD3. The CDR3 spans 15 residues. V shed 8 bases, J shed 0 bases, and the junction held 5 bases outside the gene matches. Per germline, CDR1 GEAIGNYY and CDR2 EKD. The CDR3: CALYWGIRYTDKLIF. CDR3 sequence (DNA): TGTGCCTTGTACTGGGGGATACGTTACACCGATAAACTCATCTTT.

This clone was found a few times. V is TRDV1 and J is TRDJ1, with 9 bases matching TRDD3. CDR3 length: 21 amino acids. The germline gives CDR1 TSWWSYY, CDR2 QGS. V gave up 0 bases and J gave up 2 bases; unmatched junction bases: 19. The chain's CDR3 is CALGELFLLQGDTSRTDKLIF. The CDR3 nucleotides are TGTGCTCTTGGGGAACTTTTCCTACTGCAGGGGGATACTAGTAGAACCGATAAACTCATCTTT.

There are a few counts of this clone. This specimen includes other DNA sequences encoding the same CDR3. The V and J genes are TRDV2 and TRDJ1; possible D gene TRDD3, 5 bases. The CDR3 totals 15 residues. The V gene lost 0 bases and the J gene lost 5 bases, with 15 bases spanning the gap. CDR1 GEAIGNYY and CDR2 EKD come from the germline V gene. The CDR3 region has the DNA TGTGCCTGTGACACCGCGGGAATACGAGGAGATAAACTCATCTTT. Its translation is CACDTAGIRGDKLIF.

The J gene is TRDJ1, the V gene TRDV1; TRDD3 aligns across 8 bases. The CDR3 loop spans 17 amino acids. Trimming removed 1 base from V and 0 bases from J; junction bases left unmatched: 7. Per the germline V gene, CDR1 is TSWWSYY and CDR2 is QGS. The CDR3 DNA is TGTGCTCTTGGGGAACAACTGGGGGTTGCGTACACCGATAAACTCATCTTT. Its protein product is CALGEQLGVAYTDKLIF.

The genes are TRDV1 and TRDJ1; 7 bases map to TRDD3. Trimming took 0 bases from V and 0 from J; bases not matched to a gene: 25. Per germline, CDR1 TSWWSYY and CDR2 QGS. This CDR3 is 23 amino acids long. The CDR3 DNA sequence: TGTGCTCTTGGGGAACTCGTTGGGCCTACTCCTCACACTGGGGCGCTATACACCGATAAACTCATCTTT. Protein: CALGELVGPTPHTGALYTDKLIF.

This clone showed up just a few times. The chain carries TRDV1 and TRDJ1, with TRDD3 identical over 10 bases. Germline lookup yields CDR1 TSWWSYY and CDR2 QGS. The trim removed 0 bases at V and 0 bases at J, leaving 10 bases unmatched. The CDR3 runs 19 residues. The CDR3: CALGELSYGGYEYTDKLIF. The CDR3 DNA reads TGTGCTCTTGGGGAACTATCCTACGGGGGATACGAATACACCGATAAACTCATCTTT.

The V call is TRDV1, the J call TRDJ1; 12 nucleotides line up with TRDD3. Germline trimming cut 5 bases from V and 1 base from J; bases unmatched to any gene: 8. CDR1 and CDR2 (germline): TSWWSYY, QGS. CDR3 length: 17 residues. The CDR3 protein is CALGTILGDTGTDKLIF. In nucleotides, the CDR3 is TGTGCTCTTGGGACGATACTGGGGGATACTGGCACCGATAAACTCATCTTT.

The V call is TRDV1, the J call TRDJ1; D uncertain. The length of the CDR3 is 14 residues. The ends were cut back, 0 bases at V and 1 base at J, with 6 bases in the middle. Germline V gene lookup returns CDR1 TSWWSYY and CDR2 QGS. The CDR3 nucleotides read TGTGCTCTTGGGGAACTGAGGCTCACCGATAAACTCATCTTT. As protein: CALGELRLTDKLIF.

This clone turned up a few times. The chain has TRDV1 and TRDJ1, with 13 bases fitting TRDD3. Trimming removed 5 bases from V and 0 bases from J; junction bases left unmatched: 33. The CDR3 is made up of 26 amino acids. Germline V gene data show CDR1 as TSWWSYY and CDR2 as QGS. CDR3 amino acids: CALGPQGRLPAVLGDTFYPNTDKLIF. In DNA, the CDR3 is TGTGCTCTTGGGCCCCAAGGGAGGCTACCCGCAGTACTGGGGGATACGTTTTACCCCAACACCGATAAACTCATCTTT.

This clone has only a few counts. Germline and junction disagree at one end, which may indicate a read error. The gene calls are TRDV2 and TRDJ3, with 13 nucleotides matching TRDD3. Germline assignment: CDR1 GEAIGNYY and CDR2 EKD. CDR3 length: 19 amino acids. As DNA, the CDR3 is TGTGCCTGTGACACCCACTGGGGGATACGGCCCTCTTATGCCCGACAGGTGTTTTTC. Protein product: CACDTHWGIRPSYARQVFF.

The chain has TRDV1 and TRDJ1; D is perhaps TRDD3 (6 bases). The CDR3 runs to 15 residues. V lost 6 bases and J lost 8, with 22 bases in between. Germline CDR1 reads TSWWSYY; CDR2 reads QGS. CDR3 residues: CALGTTTGGTRKLIF. DNA for the CDR3: TGTGCTCTTGGTACCACAACAGGGGGGACGCGGAAACTCATCTTT.